A selection of T cell receptor beta chains follows, all from one sample in a study of blood T cell repertoires in COVID-19. The method was immunoSEQ multiplex PCR; TCRdb's version includes in-frame clones alone and lacks a portion of them. The sample lists 90,000 or so clones, around 86% occurring once. Sequenced input: peripheral blood. The receptors shown here come from a man in his 60s with COVID-19, enrolled during active disease. Each CDR3 is given with its conserved first and last residue. A D gene is named only where the DNA matches it firmly. Size values are once, few and many counts, or a class for expanded clones, and some rows have none.

TRBJ2-7	TRBD1	TRBV4-3	-	CASSQDRDRTGGSYEQYF	TGCGCCAGCAGCCAAGATAGGGATCGGACAGGGGGCTCCTACGAGCAGTACTTC
TRBJ1-1	-	TRBV28	-	CASSLNDFNTEAFF	TGTGCCAGCAGTTTGAACGACTTTAACACTGAAGCTTTCTTT
TRBJ2-3	TRBD1	TRBV6-5	-	CASSSGQDTDTQYF	TGTGCCAGCAGCTCGGGACAGGACACAGATACGCAGTATTTT
TRBJ1-4	-	TRBV19	once	CASSIIIQNEKLFF	TGTGCCAGTAGTATTATAATACAGAATGAAAAACTGTTTTTT
TRBJ2-1	-	TRBV5-1	few	CASSSPIDNEQFF	TGCGCCAGCAGCTCCCCGATAGACAATGAGCAGTTCTTC
TRBJ2-1	TRBD2	TRBV5-1	-	CASSYSGPLFGDEQFF	TGCGCCAGCAGCTATAGCGGGCCGCTCTTTGGCGATGAGCAGTTCTTC
TRBJ1-1	-	TRBV5-1	-	CASSLQSRGSTEAFF	TGCGCCAGCAGCTTGCAGAGTCGGGGGTCCACTGAAGCTTTCTTT
TRBJ2-1	TRBD2	TRBV30	-	CAWSPIAGGYNEQFF	TGTGCCTGGAGTCCCATAGCGGGAGGCTACAATGAGCAGTTCTTC
TRBJ1-6	-	TRBV5-6	-	CASSPGGTANNSPLHF	TGTGCCAGCAGCCCCGGGGGGACTGCCAATAATTCACCCCTCCACTTT
TRBJ1-2	-	TRBV28	-	CASMATNYGYTF	TGTGCCAGCATGGCCACTAACTATGGCTACACCTTC
TRBJ1-3	-	TRBV30	-	CAWSVPGRHSGNTIYF	TGTGCCTGGAGTGTACCAGGGCGTCACTCTGGAAACACCATATATTTT
TRBJ1-1	-	TRBV18	-	CASSPPGEGRGSEAFF	TGTGCCAGCTCACCCCCCGGGGAGGGGCGGGGGTCTGAAGCTTTCTTT
TRBJ2-5	-	TRBV9	-	CASSVDRKETQYF	TGTGCCAGCAGCGTAGACAGGAAAGAGACCCAGTACTTC
TRBJ1-2	-	TRBV11-2	-	CASSFDRIDGYTF	TGTGCCAGCAGCTTTGACAGGATAGATGGCTACACCTTC
TRBJ2-7	-	TRBV18	-	CASSPDWQGSYEQYF	TGTGCCAGCTCACCAGATTGGCAGGGTTCCTACGAGCAGTACTTC
TRBJ2-1	-	TRBV5-5	-	CASSPGVGTYNEQFF	TGTGCCAGCAGCCCAGGGGTAGGGACCTACAATGAGCAGTTCTTC
TRBJ2-5	TRBD2	TRBV5-1	-	CASSLYGGGPQETQYF	TGCGCCAGCAGCTTGTACGGCGGGGGACCTCAAGAGACCCAGTACTTC
TRBJ2-5	-	TRBV21-1	-	CARGDQREAVPGTQYF	TGTGCCAGGGGGGACCAGCGGGAGGCGGTACCGGGGACCCAGTACTTC
TRBJ1-4	-	TRBV5-1	-	CASSLDGAIEKLFF	TGCGCCAGCAGCTTGGACGGAGCGATTGAAAAACTGTTTTTT
TRBJ2-2	TRBD1	TRBV10-2	once	CASTGQMNTGELFF	TGCGCCAGTACGGGACAGATGAACACCGGGGAGCTGTTTTTT
TRBJ2-7	-	TRBV11-2	-	CASSYGQSYYEQYF	TGTGCCAGCAGCTACGGACAGAGCTACTACGAGCAGTACTTC
TRBJ1-5	-	TRBV7-6	-	CASSLTGSNQPQHF	TGTGCCAGCAGCTTAACTGGTAGCAATCAGCCCCAGCATTTT
TRBJ1-4	-	TRBV12-5	-	CASGLVGGGDEKLFF	TGTGCTAGTGGTTTGGTGGGTGGGGGCGATGAAAAACTGTTTTTT
TRBJ2-3	-	TRBV30	-	CAWSPTGGGDTQYF	TGTGCCTGGAGTCCTACAGGGGGGGGAGATACGCAGTATTTT
TRBJ2-3	TRBD2	TRBV14	-	CASSLGLAGDTQYF	TGTGCCAGCAGCCTCGGCCTAGCGGGGGATACGCAGTATTTT
TRBJ1-4	-	TRBV27	-	CASSLRGRLFF	TGTGCCAGCAGTTTAAGGGGTAGACTGTTTTTT
TRBJ1-1	TRBD1	TRBV10-2	-	CASRLTGLTEAFF	TGCGCCAGCAGGTTGACAGGGCTCACTGAAGCTTTCTTT
TRBJ1-1	-	TRBV5-1	-	CASSFSTGSAEAFF	TGCGCCAGCAGCTTTTCCACAGGGTCCGCGGAAGCTTTCTTT
TRBJ2-7	-	TRBV4-3	-	CASSQDESGVGYEQYF	TGCGCCAGCAGCCAAGACGAGTCGGGAGTAGGCTACGAGCAGTACTTC
TRBJ2-3	TRBD1	TRBV3-1/TRBV3-2	-	CASSLTRGLTDTQYF	TGTGCCAGCAGCCTAACCAGGGGGCTCACAGATACGCAGTATTTT
TRBJ1-6	TRBD1	TRBV18	-	CASSPEGTGDSPLHF	TGTGCCAGCTCACCAGAAGGGACAGGGGATTCACCCCTCCACTTT
TRBJ2-7	-	TRBV19	-	CASSSGGLYTESYEQYF	TGTGCCAGTAGTTCGGGGGGCCTTTATACCGAATCCTACGAGCAGTACTTC
TRBJ1-2	TRBD1	TRBV15	-	CATSRGAGGDYGYTF	TGTGCCACCAGCAGAGGGGCAGGGGGCGACTATGGCTACACCTTC